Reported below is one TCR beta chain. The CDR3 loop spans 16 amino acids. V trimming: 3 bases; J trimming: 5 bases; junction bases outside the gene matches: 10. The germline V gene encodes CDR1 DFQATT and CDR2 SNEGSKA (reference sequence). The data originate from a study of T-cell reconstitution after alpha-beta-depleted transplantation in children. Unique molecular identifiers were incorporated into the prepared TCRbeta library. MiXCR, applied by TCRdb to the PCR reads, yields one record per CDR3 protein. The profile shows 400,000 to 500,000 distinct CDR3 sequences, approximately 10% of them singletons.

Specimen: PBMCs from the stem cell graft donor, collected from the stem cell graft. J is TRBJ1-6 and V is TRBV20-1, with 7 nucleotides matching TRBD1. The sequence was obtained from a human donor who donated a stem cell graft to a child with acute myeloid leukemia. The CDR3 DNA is TGCAGTGCTAGCCCAGCCGGAACAGGGGATAATTCACCCCTCCACTTT. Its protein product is CSASPAGTGDNSPLHF.